Detailed here is one T cell receptor (beta chain). These data come from a study of blood T cells in healthy people across ages. This CDR3 has 16 amino acids. Germline assignment: CDR1 LGHDT and CDR2 YNNKEL (reference sequence). V lost 1 base and J 7 bases, leaving 18 bases between the germline ends. A J-beta primer mix and a sample-barcoded 5' primer were used in a second PCR of about 7 to 12 cycles. One entry per CDR3 protein results from TCRdb running MiXCR on the 5' RACE reads. This table holds about 730,000 distinct CDR3 sequences, 35% to 45% found once. The chain carries TRBV3-1 and TRBJ2-3, with TRBD1 as a possible D gene (6 bases). This sequence was found in a woman aged 60-75 years in good health. Sequencing was carried out using blood. CDR3 residues: CASSQGPGQGFYTQYF. CDR3 bases: TGTGCCAGCAGCCAAGGACCGGGACAAGGGTTTTATACGCAGTATTTT.